The following is a TCR beta chain sequence with its context. The sample comes from a study of blood T cell repertoires in COVID-19. In the study overall: Donors in the United States, Italy and Spain gave samples during acute or convalescent COVID-19. T cells, B-cell-depleted T cells, or PBMCs provided the cDNA or gDNA that served as material.

J was trimmed by 5 bases and V by 8 bases; bases with no gene match: 7. Germline V lookup: CDR1 SGHVS, CDR2 FNYEAQ. The CDR3 length is 15 residues. Under the authors' procedure: It was from reference gene primer amplification that nucleated cell counts were estimated. Clones were read by immunoSEQ multiplex PCR, and TCRdb kept only the in-frame ones, dropping some. The V and J calls and clone size are taken from that table; D and trimming were inferred from the DNA. Among tens of thousands of clones listed, 89% were seen once. This TCR was sampled from a woman between 65 and 79 years old with acute or convalescent COVID-19. The genes are TRBV7-6 and TRBJ2-5; 14 bases are a match to TRBD2. Sequenced material: peripheral blood. The DNA of the CDR3 is TGTGCCAGCTCCCGACTAGCGGGAGGGTCGGAGACCCAGTACTTC. The encoded protein is CASSRLAGGSETQYF.